This T cell receptor beta chain was recovered during a study of T-cell memory formation after mild COVID-19 (dated by TCRdb to about 2021). Some background on the complete study: Most TCR sequence clusters were specific to one of the two donors. In a couple of donors, T-cell clones that expanded and contracted after mild COVID-19 were tracked by sequencing TCRalpha and TCRbeta repertoires over time. Two young, previously healthy adult volunteers, one female and one male, were included in the cohort. Study-wide findings and limitations: Only two mild cases were covered in the study, and larger cohorts including severe cases with pre-infection samples were considered necessary. Contracting CD4+ clones appeared mostly in the CM and EM memory subsets, whereas CD8+ clones were enriched in EMRA. Balanced CD4/CD8 phenotypes were observed for clones contracting from day 15 to 85, whereas a bias towards CD4+ was observed for a second wave of clones expanding from day 15 to 37. Whether the second-wave clones peaking on day 37 were SARS-CoV-2 specific was not confirmed. Some responding clones were detected in pre-infection memory, which suggested that pre-existing cross-reactive memory T cells had joined the SARS-CoV-2 response.

The sequencing machine was an Illumina NovaSeq 6000. Using 5'RACE with constant-segment primers, TCRalpha and TCRbeta cDNA libraries were constructed, with sample barcodes and unique molecular identifiers added in the process. RNA was extracted from every sample with Trizol reagent. Libraries were amplified in two PCR steps, with a second sample barcode and Illumina TruSeq adapters added in the second step. The libraries were sequenced on an Illumina NovaSeq using 2 x 150 bp paired-end reads. Under the source paper's analysis protocol: With migec v1.2.7, reads were demultiplexed and then collapsed into UMI-guided consensus sequences. Using mixcr v2.1.11, the UMI consensuses were aligned to TRA and TRB V and J templates and assembled into clonotypes. Clonotypes were classified as expanded or contracted when called significant by both edgeR and NoisET, with noise models trained on biological replicates. For edgeR calls, a false discovery rate-adjusted p below 0.01 and a log2 fold-change threshold of 1 were applied. As an exploratory analysis of dynamics, max-normalized trajectories of the 1000 most abundant clonotypes were examined with PCA combined with hierarchical clustering. Separately sequenced CD4+ and CD8+ repertoires were used to assign the CD4 or CD8 phenotype of responding clones. The public reads were reanalyzed by TCRdb: fastp trimming at Q25, MiXCR alignment, in-frame beta chains only. Entries that share a CDR3 protein sequence are merged under the most common genes and DNA. For this entry, the V and J calls and clone size follow TCRdb and not the study's own pipeline. This sample lists 400,000 to 500,000 distinct CDR3 sequences; around 24% were detected once. The ten largest account for 8.5% to 10% of the sample.

Ficoll-Paque density gradient centrifugation was the method used to isolate PBMCs. In the case of this clonotype: It lacks a known antigen. Base qualities are not provided; no much larger clone lies one nucleotide away.

V trim: 6 bases; J trim: 1 base; unmatched bases: 2. The CDR3, from cysteine to phenylalanine, totals 12 residues. This entry keeps only the CDR3 DNA: 36 bases, framed from base 1. Looking up the germline V gene yields CDR1 SQVTM and CDR2 ANQGSEA. This TCR came from an adult woman who had mild COVID-19 (a few samples of this study predate the infection). The sample titles of this study are shuffled in the database, so cell type and time point are left out; the donor was told from shared clones. The specimen sequenced was PBMCs or a T cell subset sorted from them (not recorded which). The sequence links TRBV29-1 to TRBJ2-5; TRBD1 lines up with 7 middle nucleotides. The CDR3 in this case is CSVTGSQETQYF. The sequenced DNA is TGCAGCGTGACAGGGTCCCAAGAGACCCAGTACTTC.